This T cell receptor beta chain was documented in a study of blood T cell repertoires in COVID-19 (dated by TCRdb to about 2020). In the study overall: The collaborator samples originated in the United States, Italy and Spain and spanned the acute and convalescent phases of COVID-19. The prospective study material was composed of cDNA or gDNA derived from T cells, B-cell-depleted T cells, or PBMCs. Subjects who had been exposed to COVID-19, were actively infected with it, or had recovered from it provided the deeply sampled blood TCRbeta repertoires that made up the dataset. A freely available public database, intended as a resource for researchers studying the immune response to SARS-CoV-2, is where the repertoires were released. Samples came from the ongoing ImmuneRACE study (first 160 participants) plus 1,254 subjects from 6 global collaborators. A de-identified subject ID, COVID-19 status, age in years and sex were almost always included in the sample metadata. Where available, HLA class I and class II types were obtained from metadata supplied by the sample provider rather than from assay-based typing. The study at large found these results: How much clinical and demographic metadata was included differed by source and by participant, and the metadata was provided uncurated.

The collaborating institutions used their own protocols to collect whole blood in K2EDTA tubes. For TCRbeta analysis, collaborators shipped samples in one of three forms: frozen whole blood, isolated PBMCs, or DNA extracted from either of those sample types. TCRbeta CDR3 regions were amplified from genomic DNA using the immunoSEQ Assay, a bias-controlled multiplex PCR. The source study handled its data this way. Nucleated cell counts per sample were estimated from amplification of reference gene primers within the assay. To quantify the absolute abundance of each unique TCRbeta CDR3 rearrangement, sequence reads were collapsed and filtered. For each sample, productive Simpson clonality was calculated as the square root of Simpson's diversity index across productive rearrangements. Sourced from immuneACCESS, this table was stored by TCRdb with only in-frame sequences that have V and J called. A share of the clones is absent; for the studies checked, an unresolved V gene accounts for under half, and the remainder has no known explanation. That table is the source of V, J and clone size, and D and trimming were worked out from the DNA. Within this sample are more than 85,000 clones, with roughly four fifths of them counted one time only. The ten largest make up roughly 14% of the sample.

From a lookup of the germline V gene, CDR1 and CDR2 are SGDLS and YYNGEE. Germline trimming: 3 bases from V, 7 bases from J; junction bases outside gene matches: 6. The CDR3 spans 15 residues, from the cysteine through the phenylalanine. The only DNA kept is the CDR3, 45 bases in frame from the first base. Points on this clone: Its target antigen remains unknown. Base qualities were left out, and no much larger clone turns up one base away.

The origin of this receptor is a woman older than 75 with acute or convalescent COVID-19. This chain joins TRBV9 to TRBJ1-6; 8 bases in the junction line up with TRBD1. Sequencing input: peripheral blood. CDR3 protein: CASSAQQGGNSPLHF. The nucleotide sequence reads as follows: TGTGCCAGCAGCGCTCAACAGGGGGGAAATTCACCCCTCCACTTT.